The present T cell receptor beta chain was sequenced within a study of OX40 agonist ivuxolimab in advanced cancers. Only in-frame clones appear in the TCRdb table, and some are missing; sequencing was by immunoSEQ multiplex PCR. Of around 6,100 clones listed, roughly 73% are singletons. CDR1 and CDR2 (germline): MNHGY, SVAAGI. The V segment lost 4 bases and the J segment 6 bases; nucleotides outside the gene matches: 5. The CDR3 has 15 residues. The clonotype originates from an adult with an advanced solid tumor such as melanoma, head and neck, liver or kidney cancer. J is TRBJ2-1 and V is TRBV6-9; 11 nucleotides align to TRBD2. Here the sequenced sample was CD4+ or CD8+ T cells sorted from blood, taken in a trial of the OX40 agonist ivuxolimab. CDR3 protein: CASSLLAGDANEQFF. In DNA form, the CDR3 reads TGTGCCAGCAGTTTACTAGCGGGAGACGCCAATGAGCAGTTCTTC.